This T cell receptor beta chain was found in a study of lymphopenia after photon versus proton radiotherapy (dated by TCRdb to 2018 to 2020). For the study in its entirety: The immunological effects of photon versus proton radiation therapy were compared in patients with gastrointestinal tumors who developed high-grade lymphopenia. The goal of the study was to describe how the two radiation modalities differ in their effects on the immune system. The 20 patients in the cohort had gastrointestinal tumors, were treated with either photon or proton therapy, and subsequently developed lymphopenia. Points the paper makes about the study in general: Once the lymphocyte count had reached its nadir, the repertoires of photon-treated patients showed oligoclonal expansion, particularly of CD8+ Temra cells, and this expansion drove the decline in diversity. Across the cohort, an inverse correlation was found between a larger post-nadir drop in TCR diversity and overall survival time among patients who died. The authors looked at the survival association only in patients who died, and they framed better survival with proton therapy as a possibility rather than a demonstrated result. Relative stability during treatment was observed in proton-treated patients, whereas loss of naive T cells and TCR diversity and gain of effector/memory populations were observed in photon-treated patients.

The library was obtained by the immunoSEQ multiplex PCR assay. T cell repertoires were profiled with deep sequencing of rearranged TCR beta loci together with multiparametric flow cytometry. TCRdb re-hosts the immuneACCESS table, in-frame sequences only. Its copies lack some clones; in the studies checked, an unresolved V gene accounts for under half of them, and the cause for the rest is not known. Across this sample there are about 7,300 clones, with approximately 93% seen only once. The ten largest clones take up 1.5% to 2% of the sample. Details on this clone: Its antigen is unknown. One base away there is no much larger clone; base qualities are not given.

In the germline V gene, CDR1 corresponds to SGHTA and CDR2 to FQGNSA. The CDR3 numbers 13 residues from cysteine through phenylalanine. Solely the CDR3 DNA is kept, with 39 bases framed from the first base. The V end loses 5 bases and the J end loses 3 bases, and a stretch of 9 bases separates them. Recombination connected TRBV7-2 to TRBJ2-3, with the D segment identity uncertain. This sequence was found in a woman between 45 and 60 years old with cholangiocarcinoma. This material consisted of peripheral blood, taken from a patient treated with photon-based radiotherapy. The DNA sequence follows: TGTGCCAGCAGCGTTGATATGACAGATACGCAGTATTTT. The resulting protein is CASSVDMTDTQYF.